Below, 27 T cell receptor beta chains from the same sample are listed, as sequenced in a study of cytomegalovirus exposure and HLA in healthy donors. Repertoires were generated with immunoSEQ multiplex PCR, while TCRdb's copy carries only in-frame clones and drops some. The table has about 190,000 clones, about 82% seen once. The sequenced sample consisted of PBMCs. All receptors derive from a woman aged 18-29 years in good health and CMV-seronegative.

The chain joins TRBV30 to TRBJ2-2; possibly TRBD1 for D (5 bases). This CDR3 is 12 amino acids long. Germline V gene lookup returns CDR1 GTSNPN and CDR2 SVGIG (reference sequence). The V gene lost 3 bases and the J gene lost 7 bases, with 9 bases spanning the gap. The DNA of the CDR3 is TGTGCCTGGAGACCCACAGGCGGGGAGCTGTTTTTT. This translates into CAWRPTGGELFF.

The CDR3 loop is CASSVGAGGFSDTQYF. Written as DNA, the CDR3 is TGTGCCAGCAGTGTAGGAGCGGGAGGTTTTTCAGATACGCAGTATTTT. The chain recombines TRBV25-1 with TRBJ2-3, with 9 bases identical to TRBD2. CDR1 and CDR2 (germline): MGHDK, SYGVNS. Germline trimming cut 4 bases from V and 4 bases from J; bases unmatched to any gene: 9. The CDR3 has 16 residues.

The chain joins TRBV5-1 to TRBJ2-3; possibly TRBD1 for D (5 bases). Deletions cut 3 bases from V and 4 bases from J, with 12 bases between. The CDR3 runs to 14 residues. Germline CDR1 and CDR2: SGHRS and YFSETQ. The CDR3 coding sequence is TGCGCCAGCAGCTCCCAGGGTGGGTCAGATACGCAGTATTTT. It specifies CASSSQGGSDTQYF. Complete variable domain (other parts from reference TRBV5-1 and TRBJ2-3): KAGVTQTPRYLIKTRGQQVTLSCSPISGHRSVSWYQQTPGQGLQFLFEYFSETQRNKGNFPGRFSGRQFSNSRSEMNVSTLELGDSALYLCASSSQGGSDTQYFGPGTRLTVL.

This chain joins TRBV5-1 and TRBJ1-4; 10 nucleotides match TRBD1. The CDR3 covers 15 residues. Germline values: CDR1 SGHRS, CDR2 YFSETQ. Unmatched junction bases numbered 6, after V lost 4 bases and J lost 6 bases. CDR3 DNA: TGCGCCAGCAGCAGGGATGGACAGGGGGATGAAAAACTGTTTTTT. This sequence encodes CASSRDGQGDEKLFF.

The rearrangement joins TRBV5-1 to TRBJ2-3; 9 nucleotides line up with TRBD2. This CDR3 has 18 amino acids. Germline assignment: CDR1 SGHRS and CDR2 YFSETQ. V dropped 0 bases and J dropped 3; count of bases not matched to a gene: 11. The CDR3 loop reads CASSLDRLAARWTDTQYF. The CDR3, as DNA: TGCGCCAGCAGCTTGGACCGACTAGCGGCCCGTTGGACAGATACGCAGTATTTT.

V and J are TRBV4-1 and TRBJ1-1, with 7 positions matching TRBD1. Losses at the gene ends were 3 bases for V and 0 bases for J; bases not matched to a gene: 13. Per germline, CDR1 MGHRA and CDR2 YSYEKL. The CDR3 is 18 amino acids. This chain's CDR3 is CASSHLQGSVGLNTEAFF. The CDR3 nucleotides are TGCGCCAGCAGCCATCTACAGGGGTCGGTTGGGCTGAACACTGAAGCTTTCTTT.

The sample holds one count of this clone. V gene TRBV30 combines with J gene TRBJ2-1; 7 nucleotides match TRBD2. This CDR3 has 18 amino acids. Germline trimming cut 0 bases from V and 0 bases from J; bases unmatched to any gene: 11. Germline V gene data show CDR1 as GTSNPN and CDR2 as SVGIG (reference sequence). CDR3 bases: TGTGCCTGGAGTGTAGGGAGGTGGGAGGGAAGCTCCTACAATGAGCAGTTCTTC. Amino acid sequence: CAWSVGRWEGSSYNEQFF.

This chain connects TRBV5-1 to TRBJ2-1; TRBD2 might be the D (6 bases). The CDR3 extends over 19 amino acids. Germline assignment: CDR1 SGHRS and CDR2 YFSETQ. Trimming pared 0 bases from V and 0 bases from J, leaving 19 bases between. The CDR3 reads CASSLAGSSGRISYNEQFF. The CDR3 DNA sequence: TGCGCCAGCAGCTTGGCCGGTAGTAGCGGCCGAATCTCCTACAATGAGCAGTTCTTC.

The chain is built from TRBV6-1 and TRBJ1-6; 7 bases match TRBD1. Unmatched junction bases numbered 6, after V lost 5 bases and J lost 5 bases. Germline values: CDR1 MNHNS, CDR2 SASEGT. The CDR3 is made up of 15 amino acids. CDR3 sequence: CASSLDRRNNSPLHF. The DNA of the CDR3 is TGTGCCAGCAGTTTGGACAGGCGAAATAATTCACCCCTCCACTTT.

This sequence joins TRBV5-1 and TRBJ2-1; D ambiguous. Germline V gene data show CDR1 as SGHRS and CDR2 as YFSETQ. The V and J ends lost 0 bases and 8 bases respectively, with 15 bases between them. The CDR3 spans 15 residues. The CDR3 coding sequence is TGCGCCAGCAGCTTGGAACTGCGGAGCGACTATGAGCAGTTCTTC. This translates into CASSLELRSDYEQFF.

This clone was seen just once. The chain uses TRBV6-1 and TRBJ2-7, with 7 bases aligning to TRBD1. The J segment lost 3 bases and the V segment lost 7 bases, leaving 6 bases of the junction unmatched. The CDR3 contains 13 residues. Germline V gene data show CDR1 as MNHNS and CDR2 as SASEGT. The CDR3: CASTKTGIYEQYF. CDR3 in DNA: TGTGCCAGCACCAAGACAGGGATCTACGAGCAGTACTTC.

This chain connects TRBV5-4 to TRBJ2-2, with 7 bases identical to TRBD1. The CDR3 sequence is 16 residues long. The junction had 4 bases not matched to a gene; V was cut back by 1 base and J by 1 base. From germline, CDR1 is SGHNT and CDR2 YYREEE (reference sequence). This chain's CDR3 is CASSLPRQGNTGELFF. As DNA, the CDR3 is TGTGCCAGCAGCTTGCCCCGACAGGGGAACACCGGGGAGCTGTTTTTT.

The rearrangement joins TRBV9 to TRBJ1-1; 7 bases map to TRBD1. Per the germline V gene, CDR1 is SGDLS and CDR2 is YYNGEE. CDR3 length equals 16 residues. V lost 4 bases and J lost 7; bases outside the gene matches: 16. The CDR3 DNA follows: TGTGCCAGCAGCCAAAGACTGATAGGGGGCGCGGGTGAAGCTTTCTTT. It encodes CASSQRLIGGAGEAFF.

The chain is built from TRBV28 and TRBJ2-1, with 9 bases fitting TRBD2. The CDR3 runs 18 residues. From germline, CDR1 is MDHEN and CDR2 SYDVKM. V lost 5 bases, J lost 9 bases, and 20 bases stayed unmatched. CDR3 bases: TGTGCCAGCAGTCCACTCGGATTTAGCGGGAGTTCTTCTAGTGAGCAGTTCTTC. Protein: CASSPLGFSGSSSSEQFF.

This sequence joins TRBV10-3 and TRBJ2-7, with D perhaps TRBD1 (6 bases). Deletions cut 7 bases from V and 2 bases from J, with 12 bases between. This CDR3 is 13 amino acids long. The germline V gene encodes CDR1 ENHRY and CDR2 SYGVKD. The CDR3 is CAITRGQTYEQYF. The CDR3 DNA sequence: TGTGCCATCACTAGAGGACAGACCTACGAGCAGTACTTC.

The rearrangement uses TRBV5-1 and TRBJ1-4; D gene unclear. This CDR3 spans 15 amino acids. V lost 4 bases and J lost 3, with 13 bases in between. Germline assignment: CDR1 SGHRS and CDR2 YFSETQ. The DNA for the CDR3 is TGCGCCAGCAGCCGATCAGGATCGGCTAATGAAAAACTGTTTTTT. The encoded protein is CASSRSGSANEKLFF. The full variable domain, rest sourced from reference TRBV5-1 and TRBJ1-4, is KAGVTQTPRYLIKTRGQQVTLSCSPISGHRSVSWYQQTPGQGLQFLFEYFSETQRNKGNFPGRFSGRQFSNSRSEMNVSTLELGDSALYLCASSRSGSANEKLFFGSGTQLSVL.

J is TRBJ1-4 and V is TRBV5-1, with D perhaps matching TRBD1 (5 bases). CDR1 is SGHRS and CDR2 is YFSETQ in the germline V gene. The CDR3 contains 15 residues. V was trimmed by 4 bases and J by 5 bases, leaving 15 bases between them. DNA for the CDR3: TGCGCCAGCAGCCCAGGGCGTGGGGGGAATGAAAAACTGTTTTTT. As protein: CASSPGRGGNEKLFF.

The V gene is TRBV7-3, the J gene TRBJ2-5, with 9 bases that match TRBD2. The CDR3 consists of 17 residues. Germline loops: CDR1 SGHTA, CDR2 FQGTGA. V trimming: 5 bases; J trimming: 1 base; junction bases outside the gene matches: 11. CDR3 residues: CASSRIVSGGLQETQYF. CDR3 DNA sequence: TGTGCCAGCAGCCGGATCGTGAGCGGGGGGCTCCAAGAGACCCAGTACTTC.

The genes are TRBV7-9 and TRBJ2-7; a possible D gene is TRBD1 (5 bases). CDR3 length: 13 residues. Per the germline V gene, CDR1 is SEHNR and CDR2 is FQNEAQ (reference sequence). The V gene lost 5 bases and the J gene lost 2 bases, with 10 bases spanning the gap. CDR3 bases: TGTGCCAGCAGCCGACAGACAGCCTACGAGCAGTACTTC. This translates into CASSRQTAYEQYF.

The V and J genes are TRBV11-2 and TRBJ1-2; D may be TRBD1 (5 bases). The V gene lost 5 bases and the J gene lost 5 bases, with 15 bases spanning the gap. CDR3 size: 14 residues. The germline gives CDR1 SGHAT, CDR2 FQNNGV. The CDR3: CASSPAGPRYGYTF. In DNA form, the CDR3 reads TGTGCCAGCAGCCCCGCGGGACCGAGATATGGCTACACCTTC.

In the case of this clone: This sample also contains other DNA sequences that code for the same CDR3. The genes are TRBV18 and TRBJ1-2; 9 nucleotides line up with TRBD1. This CDR3 has 15 amino acids. V shed 3 bases, J shed 1 base, and the junction held 3 bases outside the gene matches. Germline V gene lookup returns CDR1 KGHSH and CDR2 LQKENI. CDR3 DNA: TGTGCCAGCTCACCTTCGGGACAGGGTAACTATGGCTACACCTTC. Amino acids: CASSPSGQGNYGYTF.

The chain joins TRBV7-9 to TRBJ1-1; perhaps TRBD1 as D (6 bases). Germline CDR1 and CDR2: SEHNR and FQNEAQ (reference sequence). The CDR3 sequence is 15 residues long. Trimming left V 5 bases short and J 4 bases short, with 17 bases between. In DNA form, the CDR3 reads TGTGCCAGCAGCCGGGATTATGGACAGCCCACTGAAGCTTTCTTT. Its translation: CASSRDYGQPTEAFF.

The V call is TRBV29-1, the J call TRBJ2-5, with 7 bases identical to TRBD2. V trimming: 3 bases; J trimming: 4 bases; junction bases outside the gene matches: 11. Germline V CDR1 and CDR2: SQVTM, ANQGSEA. There are 15 residues in the CDR3. CDR3 loop: CSVDSLAAHRETQYF. Written as DNA, the CDR3 is TGCAGCGTTGATAGTCTAGCGGCCCACCGAGAGACCCAGTACTTC. Supplemented by reference TRBV29-1 and TRBJ2-5, the full variable domain reads SAVISQKPSRDICQRGTSLTIQCQVDSQVTMMFWYRQQPGQSLTLIATANQGSEATYESGFVIDKFPISRPNLTFSTLTVSNMSPEDSSIYLCSVDSLAAHRETQYFGPGTRLLVL.

This clone occurred once. The chain carries TRBV11-2 and TRBJ2-7; the D is unclear. Trimming stripped 5 bases from V and 2 bases from J, with 19 bases between. The CDR3 spans 16 residues. Germline CDR1 SGHAT, CDR2 FQNNGV. CDR3 protein: CASSPSRTEPPYEQYF. DNA for the CDR3: TGTGCCAGCAGCCCCTCCCGAACGGAGCCCCCCTACGAGCAGTACTTC.

The rearrangement links TRBV11-2 to TRBJ2-1; the D gene is possibly TRBD1 (5 bases). V dropped 5 bases and J dropped 9 bases, with 11 bases sitting between them. Germline CDR1 and CDR2: SGHAT and FQNNGV. The CDR3 consists of 12 residues. The CDR3: CASSPGKSEQFF. The CDR3 DNA reads TGTGCCAGCAGCCCAGGGAAAAGTGAGCAGTTCTTC.

The rearrangement links TRBV14 to TRBJ2-6, with D unclear. There are 15 residues in the CDR3. Germline V gene data show CDR1 as SGHDN and CDR2 as FVKESK. Trimming left V 2 bases short and J 0 bases short, with 5 bases between. The CDR3 protein is CASSQQNSGANVLTF. Written as DNA, the CDR3 is TGTGCCAGCAGCCAACAGAACTCTGGGGCCAACGTCCTGACTTTC.

The chain couples TRBV5-1 to TRBJ2-6, with TRBD2 as a possible D gene (5 bases). The germline V gene has CDR1 SGHRS and CDR2 YFSETQ. Trimming pared 6 bases from V and 0 bases from J, leaving 13 bases between. The CDR3 is 16 residues long. Written as DNA, the CDR3 is TGCGCCAGCACGGAGCGGACGGGCTCTGGGGCCAACGTCCTGACTTTC. Translating gives CASTERTGSGANVLTF.